Sequencing of this TCR beta chain was carried out in a study of cytomegalovirus exposure and HLA in healthy donors (dated by TCRdb to 2017 to 2019). For context, the study as a whole: An earlier analysis of approximately 590 of the donors reported roughly 270 Gb of sequence data and about 100 million unique TCR beta sequences from roughly 200 million T cells. An early release that covered about 600 HLA-typed donors contained around 300 gigabases of sequencing data and around 85 million unique TCR sequences. Among the roughly 370 genotyped donors, about 83% belonged to the genetic ancestry cluster associated with self-reported Caucasian donors. The study was designed to test whether signatures of past pathogen exposure could be identified by cataloging public T cell receptors. The T cell repertoires of about 700 subjects were profiled by immunosequencing and related to cytomegalovirus serostatus. Along with the approximately 600-subject first cohort, a separate validation cohort of approximately 110 different subjects was used. The study combined high-throughput TCR immunosequencing, statistical association of individual TCRs with disease status, and machine learning to predict cytomegalovirus infection status. To study patterns of TCR occurrence, a later analysis re-analyzed previously published TCR beta repertoires from 666 donors and added high-resolution HLA genotyping. Rather than using new phenotypic data, the later analysis identified candidate immune exposures from TCR beta sequences and from how often those sequences occurred across donors. In an earlier analysis of over 550 of the donors, high-throughput TCR beta sequencing was used to judge whether each TCR beta V gene segment behaved as functional or pseudogenic. Donor age, sex, ethnicity and CMV serostatus were compiled alongside the repertoire data. A later genetic analysis used genome-wide SNP genotypes for about 65% of the 666 donors, treating that subset as a discovery cohort. Every repertoire in the discovery cohort had been generated on one and the same sequencing platform. HLA typing included class I and class II loci at four-digit resolution. The number of donors typed differed by locus, with 629-630 for A, B, C, DRB1 and DQB1, more than 500 for DQA1, 600 to 610 for DPA1, and 472 for DPB1. A few DR-DQ haplotypes were handled as single units for association and clustering because linkage in the cohort was strong. Among over 350 genotyped donors of the cohort, an average of approximately 230,000 unique TCR beta nucleotide sequences were sequenced per donor, roughly 20% of them non-productive.

The cohort consisted of 666 healthy bone marrow donors. Cohort members were all nominally healthy when sampled, although unrecorded immune exposures were likely present. The donor tested CMV seronegative, placing the donor among the 300 to 400 seronegative members of the cohort. Every donor gave a peripheral blood sample, and the peripheral blood mononuclear cells from that sample were used for TCR beta sequencing. The Qiagen DNeasy Blood Extraction Kit was used to extract genomic DNA from the blood cell samples. The full study reports these points: A cluster of highly shared sequence variants was judged likely to represent a technical artifact of the sequencing pipeline. In an earlier analysis of approximately 590 of the donors, most TCR beta V segments were observed in productive rearrangements about 87% or about 30% of the time, broadly matching IMGT annotations. When HLA alleles, especially DR and DQ, strongly co-occurred, TCR associations were difficult to assign to individual alleles. The cohort was sequenced for TCR beta chains only, and without alpha or paired-chain data the features that could be detected were limited. Roughly uniform sequencing depth across donors was assumed in presence/absence analyses, although this assumption may not hold. Across donors, most TCR sequences were observed very rarely, whereas some public TCRs were present in many individuals. In a later analysis, the rate of TCR association differed among HLA loci, with DRB1 alleles having the most associated TCRs and HLA-C alleles having the fewest. Some IMGT-functional V segments, including TRBV6-2 and TRBV6-3, could not be distinguished by the 87-base-pair reads and were therefore excluded. In vitro tests confirmed that three of the cytomegalovirus-associated TCR beta chains recognize cytomegalovirus antigens. According to the authors, the approach could potentially be generalized to other disease states and immunological phenotypes. According to a later genetic analysis, donors in an Asian-associated ancestry cluster had fewer N-insertions in productive TCRs than the approximately 710-donor mean. Over 15 rarely observed V segments, including chromosome 9 orphons, were excluded from the earlier analysis of almost 600 of the donors because counts were too low. Most CMV-associated TCR beta chains appeared to be HLA-restricted in a later analysis, and the HLA associations seemed to be driven largely by CMV exposure. In a later analysis, HLA-associated TCR beta chains were found to be more clonally expanded and to have lower generation probabilities than equally common non-associated chains. The classifier was reported to diagnose cytomegalovirus status with high specificity and sensitivity in both the original and validation cohorts. Correlated functional status among segregating V segments might be attributable to linkage disequilibrium, but an unknown experimental factor could not be ruled out. HLA typing was unavailable for some donors at each locus, so association tests used only the typed subset. In a later analysis, some 18,000 TCR beta sequences were associated with specific HLA alleles at a false discovery rate of 0.05. Several of the top co-occurrence clusters appeared to be linked to parvovirus B19, influenza, CMV and Epstein-Barr virus, according to a later analysis. The only immune exposure information available for the cohort was CMV serostatus. A further reported finding was that TCR beta sequences accurately predicted the HLA-A and HLA-B alleles for most subjects in the first cohort. A later genetic analysis associated a missense DCLRE1C variant with V-gene and J-gene trimming of TCR beta chains, and an independent cohort replicated the association. The study gave a list of under 200 TCR beta chains associated with cytomegalovirus.

A note on this clone: It lacks a known antigen. Per-base quality was not reported, and no clone a single base away is much larger than it.

The germline V gene supplies CDR1 SQVTM and CDR2 ANQGSEA. V drops 7 bases and J drops 6 bases, leaving 23 bases in between. From its cysteine to its phenylalanine, the CDR3 spans 15 amino acids. Only the CDR3 portion is preserved as DNA: 45 bases, with reading frame beginning at the first base. Libraries came from the immunoSEQ multiplex PCR assay. For the multiplex PCR, a mixture combining 60 forward primers for TCR Vbeta segments and 13 reverse primers for TCR Jbeta segments was used. Amplification of the CDR3 region of rearranged TCR beta genes was performed with a multiplex PCR assay on genomic DNA. The amplified TCR beta libraries were sequenced on the Illumina HiSeq System as 87-base-pair reads. On the authors' methods: A later analysis counted tens of millions of unique TCR beta chains across the 650 to 800 repertoires, and about 10 million of these chains were shared by at least two donors. To remove PCR and sequencing errors, raw reads were error-corrected and collapsed into unique sequences using a nearest-neighbor algorithm that merged closely related sequences. To assign V, D and J gene segments, CDR3 sequences were aligned to IMGT reference sequences. For a sequence to be retained, at least a six-nucleotide match to both a V gene segment and a J gene segment was required. Rearrangements were called productive when the CDR3 lacked stop codons and stayed in frame with V and J; all others were non-productive. Following IMGT convention, CDR3 was defined as the stretch from the second conserved V-encoded cysteine to the conserved J-encoded phenylalanine. Sequences without an unambiguous match to a single V gene segment were excluded from the earlier analysis of about 630 of the donors. In an earlier analysis of 587 of the donors, a V segment was called functional when productive rearrangements were above 56.7%, and segregating when the standard deviation between donors exceeded 5%. A statistical classification framework was developed to diagnose cytomegalovirus status using the catalog of TCR beta chain sequences. In a later analysis, V and J genes were assigned by comparing TCR nucleotide sequences against IMGT/GENE-DB human TR gene sequences. In a later analysis, CDR3 sequences and most-parsimonious VDJ recombination scenarios were assigned using the TCRdist pipeline. In a later analysis, every TCR beta chain was defined by the combination of its CDR3 amino acid sequence and its V-gene family, and reads without a unique V-gene family were dropped. In a later analysis, approximately 590 highly shared, low-generation-probability nucleotide sequences were removed to address suspected cross-contamination and a sequencing artifact. In a later analysis, a clonal expansion index was calculated for each public chain from normalized within-repertoire ranks of inferred template counts. In a later analysis, generation probabilities were computed using a VDJ recombination model fitted to out-of-frame rearrangements, and the results were checked against IGoR. In a later analysis, TCR-TCR, TCR-HLA and TCR-CMV co-occurrence was scored with hypergeometric tests, and a repertoire-size bias correction was applied to TCR pairs. In a later analysis, false discovery rates were estimated by permuting HLA or CMV assignments 20 times. In a later analysis, co-occurring TCRs were grouped with DBSCAN, and TCRdist sequence similarity was added when clustering was performed within HLA-allele-positive subsets. Repertoires with fewer than 30,000 or more than 120,000 public chains were left out of co-occurrence clustering, as were roughly five repertoires with anomalous nucleotide sharing. Here the immuneACCESS table is served through TCRdb, limited to in-frame sequences with V and J called. Missing clones are a known gap in these copies; in checked studies unresolved V genes cover under half, and the rest lacks a known reason. That table is the source of V, J and clone size, and D and trimming were worked out from the DNA. The sample profile shows some 130,000 clones; around a tenth of them were found once. The leading ten clones occupy about 1.9% of the sample.

The clonotype originates from a man between 45 and 60 years old in good health and CMV-seronegative. This chain is built from TRBV29-1 and TRBJ2-3, with TRBD2 perhaps the D gene, on 6 matching bases. Sequenced material: PBMCs. The CDR3 protein sequence reads: CSATKGAGDGDTQYF. The DNA sequence is TGCAGCGCAACCAAGGGAGCGGGTGATGGCGATACGCAGTATTTT.